The 23 T cell receptor beta chains reported below all come from one sample, sequenced in a study of beta chain features in type 1 diabetes. Of the isolated RNA, all was reverse transcribed, and so the sequenced material was expressed TCRB transcripts. The assay was immunoSEQ multiplex PCR, and TCRdb's table has in-frame clones only and misses some. The sample contains 200,000 to 250,000 clones, about 71% of which appear only once. Source material: naive CD4+ T cells from blood. The receptors shown here come from a man under 40 in good health.

The V and J genes are TRBV10-3 and TRBJ2-7; 14 bases are a match to TRBD2. V lost 4 bases to trimming and J lost 1 base; unmatched junction nucleotides: 3. CDR1 is ENHRY, CDR2 SYGVKD, per germline. The CDR3 covers 16 residues. DNA of the CDR3: TGTGCCATCAGTGGGGGACTAGCGGGAGATTCCTACGAGCAGTACTTC. This translates into CAISGGLAGDSYEQYF.

This sequence joins TRBV30 and TRBJ2-7; TRBD1 is a possible D gene (6 bases). V gave up 4 bases and J gave up 0 bases, with 10 bases separating them. The CDR3 is made up of 13 amino acids. Germline CDR1 reads GTSNPN; CDR2 reads SVGIG (reference sequence). This CDR3 is CAWTTGLSYEQYF. The CDR3 nucleotides read TGTGCCTGGACTACAGGGCTCTCCTACGAGCAGTACTTC.

The J gene is TRBJ2-5, the V gene TRBV7-9; perhaps D is TRBD1 or TRBD2 (5 bases each). This CDR3 region has 12 residues. Germline CDR1 SEHNR, CDR2 FQNEAQ (reference sequence). Trimming removed 11 bases at V and 3 bases at J, with 13 bases between. The CDR3 DNA sequence: TGTGCCGGCCGTCGAGGGGAAGAGACCCAGTACTTC. It is translated as CAGRRGEETQYF.

The chain combines TRBV30 with TRBJ2-5, with D perhaps matching TRBD2 (6 bases). Trimming took off 5 bases at V and 4 bases at J, with 8 bases between the two ends. CDR1 GTSNPN and CDR2 SVGIG come from the germline V gene (reference sequence). There are 11 residues in the CDR3. The CDR3 protein is CAWGGSETQYF. DNA for the CDR3: TGTGCCTGGGGGGGGTCAGAGACCCAGTACTTC.

This clone was seen a few times. V gene TRBV29-1 combines with J gene TRBJ2-7; the D call may be TRBD1 or TRBD2 (5 bases each). Germline V gives CDR1 SQVTM, CDR2 ANQGSEA. V was shortened by 6 bases and J by 0 bases, with 15 bases between the two germline ends. This CDR3 comprises 14 residues. The CDR3 bases are TGCAGCGTGGGACCAGGGAAGAGCTCCTACGAGCAGTACTTC. This gives the protein CSVGPGKSSYEQYF.

The chain has TRBV7-6 and TRBJ2-2; TRBD1 matches 7 bases. J was trimmed by 7 bases and V by 5 bases; bases with no gene match: 4. This CDR3 has 13 amino acids. From germline, CDR1 is SGHVS and CDR2 FNYEAQ. The CDR3 sequence: CASSPTGDGELFF. The DNA of the CDR3 is TGTGCCAGCAGCCCCACAGGGGACGGGGAGCTGTTTTTT. The full variable domain, with the rest looked up from reference TRBV7-6 and TRBJ2-2, is GAGVSQSPRYKVTKRGQDVALRCDPISGHVSLYWYRQALGQGPEFLTYFNYEAQQDKSGLPNDRFSAERPEGSISTLTIQRTEQRDSAMYRCASSPTGDGELFFGEGSRLTVL.

The chain uses TRBV6-5 and TRBJ1-1; tentatively, D is TRBD1 (5 bases). Germline CDR1 reads MNHEY; CDR2 reads SVGAGI. Trimming took 6 bases from V and 2 from J, leaving 10 bases between them. CDR3 length: 13 amino acids. CDR3 amino acids: CASSDRINTEAFF. The CDR3 bases are TGTGCCAGCAGCGACAGAATAAACACTGAAGCTTTCTTT.

The gene calls are TRBV28 and TRBJ2-7; possibly TRBD1 or TRBD2 for D (5 bases each). The length of the CDR3 is 14 residues. Trimming took 2 bases from V and 9 from J, leaving 17 bases between them. CDR1 and CDR2 from the germline V gene are MDHEN and SYDVKM. CDR3 in amino acids: CASSLKQGVFAQYF. CDR3 sequence (DNA): TGTGCCAGCAGTTTAAAGCAGGGAGTGTTCGCGCAGTACTTC.

This clone was seen only a few times. The DNA for the CDR3 is TGTGCCAGCAGCAATAAGGGAAGCTCCTACGAGCAGTACTTC. It specifies CASSNKGSSYEQYF. The V and J genes are TRBV7-9 and TRBJ2-7; D ambiguous. This CDR3 region has 14 residues. Per germline, CDR1 SEHNR and CDR2 FQNEAQ (reference sequence). The V gene lost 5 bases and the J gene lost 0 bases, with 11 bases spanning the gap.

This clone came up once. The rearrangement links TRBV9 to TRBJ2-1; 7 nucleotides match TRBD1. The CDR3 has 15 residues. With V trimmed by 4 bases and J by 4 bases, 8 bases remained unmatched. CDR1 and CDR2 (germline): SGDLS, YYNGEE. In nucleotides, the CDR3 is TGTGCCAGCAGCCCCACCGGGACAGATTACAATGAGCAGTTCTTC. Translated: CASSPTGTDYNEQFF.

This rearrangement joins TRBV7-9 to TRBJ2-1; D is tentatively TRBD1 or TRBD2 (5 bases each). Trimming removed 4 bases from V and 6 bases from J, with 13 bases in between. The V gene's germline CDR1 is SEHNR and CDR2 FQNEAQ (reference sequence). This CDR3 is 14 amino acids long. CDR3 amino acids: CASSSPGSRNEQFF. DNA of the CDR3: TGTGCCAGCAGCTCCCCAGGGAGTCGCAATGAGCAGTTCTTC.

This clone has only a few counts. The gene calls are TRBV29-1 and TRBJ2-7; TRBD1 matches 8 bases. Germline V gives CDR1 SQVTM, CDR2 ANQGSEA. The CDR3 consists of 14 residues. The DNA of the CDR3 is TGCAGTGCTTCCTCGGACAGGGTCTCCTACGAGCAGTACTTC. Translating it yields CSASSDRVSYEQYF.

This clone came up a few times. The chain carries TRBV29-1 and TRBJ1-3; D remains ambiguous. Germline V gives CDR1 SQVTM, CDR2 ANQGSEA. V was clipped by 7 bases and J by 0 bases, with 10 bases between them. There are 13 residues in the CDR3. The CDR3 spells CSASDRSGNTIYF. The CDR3, as DNA: TGCAGCGCCTCGGATCGCTCTGGAAACACCATATATTTT.

The chain combines TRBV9 with TRBJ2-4; tentatively, D is TRBD2 (5 bases). This CDR3 contains 16 residues. Looked up from germline, CDR1 is SGDLS and CDR2 is YYNGEE. Trimming shortened V by 0 bases and J by 1 base, and 11 bases separated the two germline ends. The CDR3 nucleotides read TGTGCCAGCAGCGTAGATGCGGGTCGGGCCAAAAACATTCAGTACTTC. Amino acid sequence: CASSVDAGRAKNIQYF. The full variable domain, in which reference TRBV9 and TRBJ2-4 provide the parts outside the CDR3, is DSGVTQTPKHLITATGQRVTLRCSPRSGDLSVYWYQQSLDQGLQFLIQYYNGEERAKGNILERFSAQQFPDLHSELNLSSLELGDSALYFCASSVDAGRAKNIQYFGAGTRLSVL.

The V call is TRBV30, the J call TRBJ2-4; D remains unclear. Germline CDR1 GTSNPN, CDR2 SVGIG (reference sequence). The germline V and J ends were trimmed by 3 bases and 0 bases, with 3 bases remaining between them. CDR3 length: 12 amino acids. The CDR3 DNA sequence: TGTGCCTGGAGGCTAGCCAAAAACATTCAGTACTTC. Its protein product is CAWRLAKNIQYF.

The gene calls are TRBV28 and TRBJ1-5; D remains ambiguous. Germline-derived CDR1 and CDR2 are MDHEN and SYDVKM. The V gene lost 2 bases and the J gene lost 4 bases, with 15 bases spanning the gap. CDR3 size: 16 residues. CDR3 in DNA: TGTGCCAGCAGTTTAACCTTCCGGGTCGGGAATCAGCCCCAGCATTTT. The encoded protein is CASSLTFRVGNQPQHF.

This chain links TRBV30 with TRBJ1-1; D gene unclear. The CDR3 runs 16 residues. The V gene's germline CDR1 is GTSNPN and CDR2 SVGIG (reference sequence). Trimming removed 1 base from V and 0 bases from J, with 15 bases in between. The CDR3 nucleotides are TGTGCCTGGAGTGCCGGGGTCCGTGCCATGAACACTGAAGCTTTCTTT. Its protein is CAWSAGVRAMNTEAFF.

The chain carries TRBV29-1 and TRBJ1-1, with a tentative D call TRBD1 (6 bases). Trimming took off 8 bases at V and 3 bases at J, with 13 bases between the two ends. The length of the CDR3 is 12 residues. Germline-derived CDR1 and CDR2 are SQVTM and ANQGSEA. CDR3: CSTGSGDTEAFF. DNA for the CDR3: TGCAGCACCGGCTCAGGGGACACTGAAGCTTTCTTT.

The rearrangement joins TRBV29-1 to TRBJ2-5; tentatively, D is TRBD1 (6 bases). V was pared by 8 bases and J by 5 bases, with 15 bases between. The length of the CDR3 is 12 residues. The germline V gene encodes CDR1 SQVTM and CDR2 ANQGSEA. CDR3 sequence reads: CSTCQGSETQYF. The CDR3 DNA sequence: TGCAGCACTTGTCAGGGGTCGGAGACCCAGTACTTC.

The rearrangement joins TRBV29-1 to TRBJ2-5, with D tentatively TRBD1 (7 bases). The V gene's germline CDR1 is SQVTM and CDR2 ANQGSEA. This CDR3 region has 15 residues. The V gene lost 6 bases and the J gene lost 5 bases, with 22 bases spanning the gap. Written as DNA, the CDR3 is TGCAGCGTCCCCAGGGGGGCAGGCTTTATGGAGACCCAGTACTTC. Protein product: CSVPRGAGFMETQYF.

This chain links TRBV29-1 with TRBJ1-1, with TRBD1 matching 8 bases. Per the germline V gene, CDR1 is SQVTM and CDR2 is ANQGSEA. Trimming cost V 6 bases and J 4 bases; bases outside gene matches: 4. There are 12 residues in the CDR3. The chain's CDR3 is CSVMDRATEAFF. For the CDR3, the DNA is TGCAGCGTCATGGACAGGGCCACTGAAGCTTTCTTT.

The chain carries TRBV30 and TRBJ2-1; 7 bases are a match to TRBD1. The CDR3 consists of 15 residues. V dropped 4 bases and J dropped 6; count of bases not matched to a gene: 12. Germline CDR1 GTSNPN, CDR2 SVGIG (reference sequence). Here the CDR3 DNA reads TGTGCCTGGACCCAAATTGCCGCAGGGGGCAATGAGCAGTTCTTC. It specifies CAWTQIAAGGNEQFF.

This chain joins TRBV30 and TRBJ2-3, with 8 nucleotides matching TRBD2. The CDR3 has 14 residues. V trimming: 4 bases; J trimming: 0 bases; junction bases outside the gene matches: 3. Germline values: CDR1 GTSNPN, CDR2 SVGIG (reference sequence). This CDR3 reads CAWTSGLSTDTQYF. As DNA, the CDR3 is TGTGCCTGGACTAGCGGGCTGAGCACAGATACGCAGTATTTT.